A selection of T cell receptor beta chains follows, all from one sample in a study of blood T cells in healthy people across ages. Each CDR3 protein is one row after TCRdb ran MiXCR on the 5' RACE reads. Of around 600,000 distinct CDR3 sequences in the sample, under 55% are singletons; the top ten hold 20% to 25%. Sequenced material: blood. The receptors were gathered from a man older than 75 in good health. CDR3s include the opening cysteine and the closing phenylalanine or tryptophan. The order of the fields is CDR3 DNA, CDR3 protein, clone size, V gene, J gene, D gene. A D gene is named only where the DNA matches it firmly. Clone size is shown for a subset of rows, as once, few, many or a class of expanded clone.

cdr3_nt: TGTGCCAGCAGCCAATCCGGGGCGGGGCGGGGGTCAGATACGCAGTATTTT
cdr3_aa: CASSQSGAGRGSDTQYF
clone_size: -
v_call: TRBV3-1
j_call: TRBJ2-3
d_call: TRBD2

cdr3_nt: TGTGCCAGCAGCTTAGCGGAGAGGTACCCGCCCCAGCATTTT
cdr3_aa: CASSLAERYPPQHF
clone_size: -
v_call: TRBV7-2
j_call: TRBJ1-5
d_call: -

cdr3_nt: TGCAGTGCTAGAGACGACTATGGCTACACTTTC
cdr3_aa: CSARDDYGYTF
clone_size: few
v_call: TRBV20-1
j_call: TRBJ1-2
d_call: -

cdr3_nt: TGTGCCACCAAAGGGTCCAATCAGCCCCAGCATTTT
cdr3_aa: CATKGSNQPQHF
clone_size: -
v_call: TRBV10-3
j_call: TRBJ1-5
d_call: -

cdr3_nt: TGCAGGGCTACCCCATACACCATTACCGAACCGACTAGGGGCTACACCTTC
cdr3_aa: CRATPYTITEPTRGYTF
clone_size: -
v_call: TRBV20-1
j_call: TRBJ1-2
d_call: -

cdr3_nt: TGCAGCTTTACCGGGACAGGGCCGCCCTACGAGCAGTACTTC
cdr3_aa: CSFTGTGPPYEQYF
clone_size: few
v_call: TRBV29-1
j_call: TRBJ2-7
d_call: TRBD1

cdr3_nt: TGTGCCAGCAGTTACGGGGTCAGACTAGCCAAAAACATTCAGTACTTC
cdr3_aa: CASSYGVRLAKNIQYF
clone_size: -
v_call: TRBV6-5
j_call: TRBJ2-4
d_call: -

cdr3_nt: TGTGCCAGCAGTTTACTGGGGGCGAGTAGCGGGAGGTGGGATGAGCAGTTCTTC
cdr3_aa: CASSLLGASSGRWDEQFF
clone_size: few
v_call: TRBV27
j_call: TRBJ2-1
d_call: TRBD2

cdr3_nt: TGTGCCAGCAGCTTAGAGGCTAGCCTCTACAATGAGCAGTTCTTC
cdr3_aa: CASSLEASLYNEQFF
clone_size: -
v_call: TRBV7-3
j_call: TRBJ2-1
d_call: -

cdr3_nt: TGTGCCAGCAGACCCCACCGGGACAGTCCTAATGAAAAACTGTTTTTT
cdr3_aa: CASRPHRDSPNEKLFF
clone_size: few
v_call: TRBV6-2/TRBV6-3
j_call: TRBJ1-4
d_call: TRBD1